This TCR beta chain was retrieved from a study of cytomegalovirus exposure and HLA in healthy donors. The PCR contained 60 Vbeta and 13 Jbeta primers. Sequencing used immunoSEQ multiplex PCR; TCRdb keeps in-frame clones, though not all of them. The table includes fewer than 200,000 clones, more than 60% detected once. General study results and limits: Researchers left out some V segments, among them TRBV6-2 and TRBV6-3, as indistinguishable.

This CDR3 is built from 14 residues. V was shortened by 3 bases and J by 4 bases, with 12 bases between the two germline ends. Germline loops: CDR1 SGHAT, CDR2 FQDESV (reference sequence). On this clone: Antigen unknown.

The sequence derives from a human donor in good health. The chain combines TRBV11-1 with TRBJ2-5; tentative D call: TRBD2 (6 bases). The sequenced sample was PBMCs. The CDR3 loop is CASSFDWRAETQYF. CDR3 DNA: TGTGCCAGCAGCTTTGATTGGAGGGCAGAGACCCAGTACTTC.